The rows below give T cell receptor beta chains drawn from one sample of a study of early T cells in non-severe SARS-CoV-2 infection. TCRdb analysed the 5' RACE reads with MiXCR anew, one entry per CDR3 protein. The sample has 30,000 to 40,000 distinct CDR3 sequences; approximately 10% are singletons. Material for sequencing was whole blood. All receptors derive from an adult who was a healthcare worker with PCR-confirmed SARS-CoV-2 infection or an uninfected control (not recorded which). The CDR3 runs from the conserved cysteine through the conserved F or W. A D gene is named only where the DNA matches it firmly. Clone size is not always given. Where it is, it says once, few, many or a class for expanded clones.

cdr3_aa: CASSQEPAESTDTQYF; cdr3_nt: TGCGCCAGCAGCCAAGAACCCGCCGAGAGCACAGATACGCAGTATTTT; v_call: TRBV4-3; clone_size: many; d_call: NA; j_call: TRBJ2-3
cdr3_aa: CAISLGAVGGEAAATQYF; cdr3_nt: TGTGCCATCAGTTTGGGCGCGGTCGGTGGAGAAGCGGCGGCGACCCAGTACTTC; v_call: TRBV10-3; clone_size: many; d_call: NA; j_call: TRBJ2-5
cdr3_aa: CSARPSGTEYEQYF; cdr3_nt: TGCAGTGCCCGTCCTTCCGGGACAGAATACGAGCAGTACTTC; v_call: TRBV20-1; clone_size: many; d_call: TRBD1; j_call: TRBJ2-7
cdr3_aa: CASKVELDQPQHF; cdr3_nt: TGTGCCAGCAAGGTAGAGCTAGATCAGCCCCAGCATTTT; v_call: TRBV2; clone_size: many; d_call: NA; j_call: TRBJ1-5
cdr3_aa: CSPRTGFNEQFF; cdr3_nt: TGCAGCCCCCGGACAGGTTTCAATGAGCAGTTCTTC; v_call: TRBV29-1; clone_size: many; d_call: TRBD1; j_call: TRBJ2-1
cdr3_aa: CASTLGGPYNEQFF; cdr3_nt: TGTGCCAGCACCCTGGGGGGTCCCTACAATGAGCAGTTCTTC; v_call: TRBV12-3/TRBV12-4; clone_size: NA; d_call: NA; j_call: TRBJ2-1
cdr3_aa: CAIRSDRDSPLHF; cdr3_nt: TGTGCCATCAGATCGGACAGGGACTCACCCCTCCACTTT; v_call: TRBV10-3; clone_size: NA; d_call: TRBD1; j_call: TRBJ1-6
cdr3_aa: CASSLGITDTQYF; cdr3_nt: TGCGCCAGCAGCCTAGGGATCACAGATACGCAGTATTTT; v_call: TRBV4-3; clone_size: many; d_call: NA; j_call: TRBJ2-3
cdr3_aa: CASSSRTRGGGTEAFF; cdr3_nt: TGTGCCAGCAGCTCCCGTACGCGGGGGGGCGGGACTGAAGCTTTCTTT; v_call: TRBV7-2; clone_size: many; d_call: NA; j_call: TRBJ1-1
cdr3_aa: CASSGQGGFEGYTF; cdr3_nt: TGTGCCAGCAGCGGACAGGGAGGGTTCGAGGGCTACACCTTC; v_call: TRBV7-6; clone_size: many; d_call: TRBD1; j_call: TRBJ1-2